Each of the 10 T cell receptor beta chains below was sequenced from the same sample in a study of molecular identifiers for immune sequencing clone quantification. A single record per CDR3 protein comes from TCRdb applying MiXCR to the PCR reads. The table includes 75,000 to 100,000 distinct CDR3 sequences, around 17% detected once. The sequenced sample consisted of naive CD8+ T cells from blood, with Jurkat cell RNA spiked in. Subset given: FACS-sorted CD8+CD4-CCR7+CD45RA+ naive T cells. The receptors here all came from a human donor in good health. Some libraries in this study had Jurkat cell RNA spiked in.

Turning to this clonotype: A much more abundant neighbour one base away suggests this may be a read error. The chain combines TRBV7-9 with TRBJ2-1; D is possibly TRBD2 (6 bases). Germline V gene lookup returns CDR1 SEHNR and CDR2 FQNEAQ (reference sequence). The CDR3 runs to 17 residues. V lost 7 bases to trimming and J lost 9 bases, with 28 bases between them. The CDR3 nucleotides are TGTGCCAGCACACACCCTAGTGCAGGGATGGCGCGGGGTGAGCAGTTCTTC. It specifies CASTHPSAGMARGEQFF.

This clonotype appeared a few times. One end of the junction is discordant with germline, which a read error may explain. The chain uses TRBV25-1 and TRBJ1-1; 8 nucleotides agree with TRBD1. Germline V CDR1 and CDR2: MGHDK, SYGVNS. The CDR3 is 13 residues long. CDR3 protein: CASEGQGATEALF. The CDR3 region has the DNA TGTGCCAGCGAGGGGCAGGGGGCCACTGAAGCTCTCTTT.

This clonotype was recorded at least ten times. The rearrangement uses TRBV30 and TRBJ1-5; the D is unclear. V lost 0 bases, J lost 5 bases, and 8 bases lay in between. The germline V gene has CDR1 GTSNPN and CDR2 SVGIG (reference sequence). This CDR3 contains 13 residues. CDR3 residues: CAWSVLWDQPQHF. In DNA, the CDR3 is TGTGCCTGGAGTGTACTGTGGGATCAGCCCCAGCATTTT. Variable domain in full (rest from reference TRBV30 and TRBJ1-5): SQTIHQWPATLVQPVGSPLSLECTVEGTSNPNLYWYRQAAGRGLQLLFYSVGIGQISSEVPQNLSASRPQDRQFILSSKKLLLSDSGFYLCAWSVLWDQPQHFGDGTRLSIL.

As for this clonotype: A read error may explain this, as a much larger clone is one base away. Because the CDR3 is missing its conserved closing phenylalanine or tryptophan, this is likely a read error. The genes are TRBV12-3 or TRBV12-4 and TRBJ2-1, with D possibly TRBD2 on 5 matching bases. The CDR3 extends over 14 amino acids. V lost 3 bases, J lost 0 bases, and 6 bases lay in between. The CDR3 DNA follows: TGTGCCAGCAGTTTCCGGGGCTCCTACAATGAGCAGTTCCTC. Translated, it gives CASSFRGSYNEQFL.

This clonotype was found a few times. A much larger clonotype is one base distant, so this may be a read error. The CDR3 region is CASSGGFSNRPQHF. As DNA, the CDR3 is TGTGCCAGCAGCGGAGGCTTTAGCAATCGGCCCCAGCATTTT. The V gene is TRBV7-9, the J gene TRBJ1-5; D is ambiguous. Germline CDR1 SEHNR, CDR2 FQNEAQ (reference sequence). The CDR3 loop spans 14 amino acids.

The chain employs TRBV7-2 and TRBJ2-3, with no clear D. V lost 5 bases, J lost 1 base, and 10 bases lay in between. Germline CDR1 is SGHTA and CDR2 is FQGNSA. This CDR3 spans 14 amino acids. The chain's CDR3 is CASSVISGTDTQYF. CDR3 nucleotides: TGTGCCAGCAGCGTCATTTCGGGCACAGATACGCAGTATTTT.

A note on this clonotype: A read error may explain this, as a much larger clone is one base away. CDR3 residues: CASTDGAPGETQYF. CDR3 DNA: TGTGCCAGCACTGATGGGGCGCCGGGGGAGACCCAGTACTTC. The V and J genes are TRBV5-3 and TRBJ2-5; D might be TRBD1 or TRBD2, each matching 5 bases. TRBV5-3 is given ORF status, its function remaining uncertain. The CDR3 has 14 residues. The germline V and J ends were trimmed by 8 bases and 5 bases, with 19 bases remaining between them.

Regarding this clonotype: A much larger clone differs from this one at a single base, so this may be a read error. The chain recombines TRBV7-9 with TRBJ1-5; D is unclear. Germline V gene lookup returns CDR1 SEHNR and CDR2 FQNEAQ (reference sequence). V lost 4 bases to trimming and J lost 3 bases, with 16 bases between them. The CDR3 spans 16 residues. DNA for the CDR3: TGTGCCAGCAGCTCCTCGGCGGGGTCGGACAATCAGCCCCAGCATTTT. It codes for CASSSSAGSDNQPQHF.

A single count supports this clonotype. A read error may explain this, as a much larger clone is one base away. V and J are TRBV28 and TRBJ1-1, with D possibly being TRBD1 (6 bases). The CDR3 runs to 17 residues. V gave up 6 bases and J gave up 5 bases, with 25 bases separating them. Germline-derived CDR1 and CDR2 are MDHEN and SYDVKM. The CDR3 DNA is TGTGCCAGCAGGTTTCGTTCCGGACAGTCCCAGGGGACTGAAGCTTTCTTT. This sequence encodes CASRFRSGQSQGTEAFF.

This clonotype was seen repeatedly, ten times or more. The chain couples TRBV5-4 to TRBJ2-7; no clear D gene. Trimming stripped 4 bases from V and 6 bases from J, with 14 bases between. Germline CDR1 reads SGHNT; CDR2 reads YYREEE (reference sequence). CDR3 length: 13 amino acids. CDR3 DNA: TGTGCCAGCAGCCCCCCGGGTGGGCCCGAGCAGTACTTC. It encodes CASSPPGGPEQYF.